Each of the 14 T cell receptor beta chains below was sequenced from the same sample in a study of spatial heterogeneity in lung cancer. No antigens are known for them. This sample's time point: sample taken at primary tumor resection. Overall study findings and caveats: For expanded intratumoral alpha and beta TCRs, counts tracked tumor mutation counts.

MiXCR, applied by TCRdb to the 5' RACE reads, yields one record per CDR3 protein. Among fewer than 9,000 distinct CDR3 sequences listed, around 7% were seen once. The source material was lung tumor tissue, sampled at surgery. Receptor source: a female donor with early-stage non-small cell lung cancer.

There are many counts of this clonotype. The rearrangement joins TRBV28 to TRBJ1-2; D remains unclear. V lost 7 bases and J lost 4, with 13 bases in between. The length of the CDR3 is 13 residues. Per germline, CDR1 MDHEN and CDR2 SYDVKM. CDR3 DNA sequence: TGTGCCAGCACTCTCGGACCCGTCTATGGCTACACCTTC. Protein: CASTLGPVYGYTF.

By frequency in the sample, this clonotype is medium-sized (0.01 to 0.1%). This CDR3 reads CASSVGTGPVGYTF. CDR3 nucleotide sequence: TGTGCCAGCAGCGTAGGGACAGGGCCTGTTGGGTACACCTTC. The chain has TRBV9 and TRBJ1-2; 8 nucleotides line up with TRBD1. The CDR3 length is 14 residues. Germline-derived CDR1 and CDR2 are SGDLS and YYNGEE. V gave up 0 bases and J gave up 11 bases; unmatched junction bases: 9.

By sample fraction, this clonotype is medium-sized. The V gene is TRBV18, the J gene TRBJ2-6; tentatively, D is TRBD1 or TRBD2 (5 bases each). The CDR3 loop spans 18 amino acids. Germline V gene sequence: CDR1 KGHSH, CDR2 LQKENI. The V end was cut by 3 bases, the J end by 2 bases, with 17 bases between. This chain's CDR3 is CASSPNGQLGAGANVLTF. CDR3 coding DNA: TGTGCCAGCTCACCTAACGGACAACTCGGGGCTGGGGCCAACGTCCTGACTTTC.

This clonotype was counted only a few times. The chain is built from TRBV7-9 and TRBJ2-7, with D perhaps matching TRBD1 or TRBD2 (5 bases each). Germline-derived CDR1 and CDR2 are SEHNR and FQNEAQ (reference sequence). The V end lost 6 bases, the J end lost 5 bases, and 23 bases lay between the germline ends. The CDR3 has 16 residues. CDR3 protein: CASSSSGRGSADEQYF. In DNA form, the CDR3 reads TGTGCCAGCAGTTCTAGTGGACGGGGCTCGGCGGACGAGCAGTACTTC.

This clonotype has a count of ten or more. This sequence joins TRBV20-1 and TRBJ2-1, with D unclear. The length of the CDR3 is 12 residues. CDR1 and CDR2 (germline): DFQATT, SNEGSKA (reference sequence). The V end lost 0 bases, the J end lost 7 bases, and 7 bases lay between the germline ends. CDR3 amino acids: CSARDLWNEQFF. In DNA, the CDR3 is TGCAGTGCTAGAGATCTTTGGAATGAGCAGTTCTTC.

The table lists this clonotype with many counts. This chain joins TRBV28 and TRBJ2-3, with 7 bases identical to TRBD1. Germline V gene data show CDR1 as MDHEN and CDR2 as SYDVKM. The CDR3 is made up of 16 amino acids. After removal of 5 bases from V and 1 base from J, the junction contained 9 bases not matched to a gene. CDR3 in amino acids: CASSGNRGRGTDTQYF. CDR3 coding DNA: TGTGCCAGCAGTGGCAACAGGGGTCGGGGCACAGATACGCAGTATTTT.

This clonotype was recorded many times. The CDR3 DNA reads as TGCAGTGCTAGACGGCTAGCGGGAAACACCGGGGAGCTGTTTTTT. It yields the protein CSARRLAGNTGELFF. This chain joins TRBV20-1 and TRBJ2-2, with 9 bases matching TRBD2. The length of the CDR3 is 15 residues. V was clipped by 2 bases and J by 2 bases; unmatched bases: 3. Germline V gene data show CDR1 as DFQATT and CDR2 as SNEGSKA (reference sequence).

This clonotype appeared many times. This chain links TRBV5-1 with TRBJ2-7; maybe TRBD1 (6 bases). V lost 4 bases and J 3 bases, leaving 23 bases between the germline ends. The length of the CDR3 is 17 residues. The germline V gene has CDR1 SGHRS and CDR2 YFSETQ. CDR3 loop: CASSPGTLLKGNYEQYF. The DNA for the CDR3 is TGCGCCAGCAGCCCGGGGACACTTCTCAAGGGGAACTACGAGCAGTACTTC.

In this sample, this clonotype is medium-sized. The V call is TRBV9, the J call TRBJ2-4; either TRBD1 or TRBD2 may supply D (6 bases each). CDR3 size: 17 residues. CDR1 is SGDLS and CDR2 is YYNGEE in the germline V gene. V was cut by 3 bases and J by 8 bases, with 24 bases left in between. CDR3 amino acids: CASSEGQAGLGVDIQYF. The CDR3 bases are TGTGCCAGCAGCGAGGGACAAGCGGGCCTAGGAGTGGACATTCAGTACTTC.

At least ten counts were recorded for this clonotype. The genes are TRBV29-1 and TRBJ1-1; 9 nucleotides line up with TRBD1. V shed 6 bases and J 2 bases; nucleotides not matched to a gene: 4. There are 13 residues in the CDR3. CDR1 SQVTM and CDR2 ANQGSEA come from the germline V gene. CDR3 amino acids: CSVRTGVNTEAFF. The CDR3 coding sequence is TGCAGCGTCCGGACAGGGGTAAACACTGAAGCTTTCTTT.

This clonotype was observed many times. The chain recombines TRBV7-9 with TRBJ2-3; 8 bases match TRBD2. CDR3 length: 16 amino acids. CDR1 is SEHNR, CDR2 FQNEAQ, per germline (reference sequence). The junction had 8 bases not matched to a gene; V was cut back by 5 bases and J by 1 base. The CDR3 region is CASSRPSGSGTDTQYF. The CDR3 nucleotides are TGTGCCAGCAGCCGTCCAAGCGGGAGTGGCACAGATACGCAGTATTTT.

This clonotype has at least ten counts. The chain uses TRBV27 and TRBJ2-7; 7 bases are a match to TRBD1. Germline CDR1 reads MNHEY; CDR2 reads SMNVEV (reference sequence). Trimming removed 7 bases from V and 0 bases from J; junction bases left unmatched: 21. This CDR3 has 19 amino acids. Here the CDR3 DNA reads TGTGCCAGCAACTCGGGACAGCGTGGTCTTATGCGGATCTCCTACGAGCAGTACTTC. Protein: CASNSGQRGLMRISYEQYF.

V is TRBV12-3 or TRBV12-4 and J is TRBJ1-1, with D possibly TRBD1 on 6 matching bases. V lost 3 bases, J lost 6 bases, and 14 bases lay in between. CDR3 length: 14 residues. As DNA, the CDR3 is TGTGCCAGCAGTTTGGGGGGCGGAGTGTCTGAAGCTTTCTTT. Protein: CASSLGGGVSEAFF.

This clonotype is labeled as medium-sized. The V and J genes are TRBV6-5 and TRBJ2-7, with 9 positions matching TRBD1. The CDR3 totals 15 residues. The V segment lost 6 bases and the J segment 5 bases; nucleotides outside the gene matches: 11. CDR1 MNHEY and CDR2 SVGAGI come from the germline V gene. DNA of the CDR3: TGTGCCAGCAGCCAAACAGGGGGCGCAGGGGACGAGCAGTACTTC. Its translation is CASSQTGGAGDEQYF.